The table lists the clone carrying this T cell receptor (beta chain) with a count of one. TCRdb keeps only in-frame clones here, not all; method: immunoSEQ multiplex PCR. Counted here are tens of thousands of clones, 80% to 95% occurring once; the ten biggest clones make up roughly 0.33%. This record comes from a study of technical replicates of blood from a handful of donors. From germline, CDR1 is MNHEY and CDR2 SMNVEV (reference sequence). Trimming cost V 6 bases and J 3 bases; bases outside gene matches: 6. This CDR3 comprises 15 residues. The V and J genes are TRBV27 and TRBJ2-7, with 12 positions matching TRBD2. This clonotype originated in a human donor in good health. The sample was T cells isolated from PBMCs. The CDR3 is CASRKGLAGYYEQYF. CDR3 sequence (DNA): TGTGCCAGCAGAAAGGGACTAGCGGGCTACTACGAGCAGTACTTC.